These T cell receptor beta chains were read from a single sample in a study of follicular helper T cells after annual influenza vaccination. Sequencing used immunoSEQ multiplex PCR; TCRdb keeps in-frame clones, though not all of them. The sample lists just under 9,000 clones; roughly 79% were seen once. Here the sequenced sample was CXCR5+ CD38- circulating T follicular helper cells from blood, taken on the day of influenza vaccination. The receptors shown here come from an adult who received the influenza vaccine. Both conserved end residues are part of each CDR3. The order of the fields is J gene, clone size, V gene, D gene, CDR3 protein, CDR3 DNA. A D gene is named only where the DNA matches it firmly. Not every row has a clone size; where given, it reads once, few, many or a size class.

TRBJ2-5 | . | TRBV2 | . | CASSGQRQETQYF | TGTGCCAGCAGTGGCCAGCGGCAAGAGACCCAGTACTTC
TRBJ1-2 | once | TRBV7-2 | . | CASSLGGTAPGYTF | TGTGCCAGCAGCTTAGGCGGAACAGCCCCTGGCTACACCTTC
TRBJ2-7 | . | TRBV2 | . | CASSEARREQYF | TGTGCCAGCAGTGAAGCCCGGCGGGAGCAGTACTTC
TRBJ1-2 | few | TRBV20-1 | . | CSARATRGYTF | TGCAGTGCGCGAGCGACACGGGGCTACACCTTC
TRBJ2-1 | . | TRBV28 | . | CASSPRVSYNEQFF | TGTGCCAGCAGTCCCCGGGTATCCTACAATGAGCAGTTCTTC
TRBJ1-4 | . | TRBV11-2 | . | CASSFQGTEKLFF | TGTGCCAGCAGCTTCCAGGGAACTGAAAAACTGTTTTTT
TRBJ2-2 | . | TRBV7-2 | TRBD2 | CASSTPGIAGAGELFF | TGTGCCAGCAGCACCCCAGGGATAGCGGGAGCCGGGGAGCTGTTTTTT
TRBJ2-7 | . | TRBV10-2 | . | CASSVIDEQYF | TGCGCCAGCAGTGTAATCGACGAGCAGTACTTC
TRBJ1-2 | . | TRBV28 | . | CASRTTGTANYGYTF | TGTGCCAGCAGAACCACAGGGACCGCTAACTATGGCTACACCTTC
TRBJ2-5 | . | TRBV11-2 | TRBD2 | CASTPGLAGFHQETQYF | TGTGCCAGCACACCGGGACTAGCGGGATTTCACCAAGAGACCCAGTACTTC
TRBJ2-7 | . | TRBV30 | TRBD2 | CAWGHGGDEQYF | TGTGCCTGGGGCCATGGGGGGGACGAGCAGTACTTC
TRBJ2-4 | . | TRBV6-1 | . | CASSESPKNIQYF | TGTGCCAGCAGTGAATCCCCAAAAAACATTCAGTACTTC
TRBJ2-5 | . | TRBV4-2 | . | CASSQGNGASVGETQYF | TGTGCCAGCAGCCAAGGAAACGGGGCTAGCGTAGGGGAGACCCAGTACTTC
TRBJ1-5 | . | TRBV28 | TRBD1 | CASSQGGFNQPQHF | TGTGCCAGCAGTCAGGGGGGGTTCAATCAGCCCCAGCATTTT
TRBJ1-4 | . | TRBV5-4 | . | CASSLETNEKLFF | TGTGCCAGCAGCTTGGAAACTAATGAAAAACTGTTTTTT
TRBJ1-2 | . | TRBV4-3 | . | CASSQEGGRSYGYTF | TGCGCCAGCAGCCAAGAGGGTGGACGGAGCTATGGCTACACCTTC
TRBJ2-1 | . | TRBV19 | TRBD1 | CASSIDPPGTGGRNEQFF | TGTGCCAGTAGTATAGATCCCCCCGGGACAGGGGGTAGAAATGAGCAGTTCTTC
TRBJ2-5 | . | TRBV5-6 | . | CASSLGGRDETQYF | TGTGCCAGCAGCTTGGGGGGCAGGGACGAGACCCAGTACTTC
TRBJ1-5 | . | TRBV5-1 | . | CASSPEGRGEPQHF | TGCGCCAGCAGCCCAGAGGGTAGGGGTGAGCCCCAGCATTTT
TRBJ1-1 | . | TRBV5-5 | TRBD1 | CASSFRDRTEAFF | TGTGCCAGCAGCTTCCGGGACAGGACTGAAGCTTTCTTT